This record looks at one TCR beta chain sequence and its context. A single count supports this clone. It has no known antigen specificity. Within one base of it there is no much larger clone, and no base qualities were kept. The record originates from a study of lymphopenia after photon versus proton radiotherapy (dated by TCRdb to between 2018 and 2020). In terms of the full investigation: The immunological effects of photon versus proton radiation therapy were compared in patients with gastrointestinal tumors who developed high-grade lymphopenia. The cohort comprised some 20 patients with gastrointestinal tumors who received either photon or proton therapy and then developed lymphopenia. The study was designed to characterize how the impact on the immune system differs between the two radiation modalities. Broad study findings and their caveats: Proton-treated patients stayed relatively stable during treatment, while photon-treated patients lost naive T cells and TCR diversity and gained effector/memory populations. The authors looked at the survival association only in patients who died, and they framed better survival with proton therapy as a possibility rather than a demonstrated result. After the lymphocyte count nadir, oligoclonal expansion, especially of CD8+ Temra cells, was observed in photon-treated repertoires, and the drop in diversity was driven by this expansion. Across the cohort, a larger post-nadir drop in TCR diversity was inversely correlated with overall survival time among patients who died.

At the junction V is shortened by 5 bases and J by 0 bases, with 11 bases in between. The CDR3 measures 15 amino acids from cysteine to phenylalanine. The entry retains the CDR3 DNA only, 45 bases that are in frame from base 1. The germline V gene (reference sequence) specifies SGHNT as CDR1 and YYREEE as CDR2. The library was made by the immunoSEQ multiplex PCR assay. Deep sequencing of rearranged TCR beta loci, alongside multiparametric flow cytometry, was used to profile T cell repertoires. TCRdb retrieved this table from immuneACCESS and kept in-frame rearrangements only. Not all clones are present; in checked studies, unresolved V genes account for under half, and no reason is known for the remainder. For this sample the table gives 160,000 or so clones, of which 75% to 90% were detected only once. The top ten constitute around 5.1% of the sample.

The starting material was peripheral blood, obtained from a patient treated with photon-based radiotherapy. Recombination joined TRBV5-4 with TRBJ2-2; the D gene is perhaps TRBD1 or TRBD2, each of them matching over 5 bases. The origin of this receptor is a man aged 45-60 years with gastric cancer. The CDR3 amino acid sequence is: CASRAGTSNTGELFF. The DNA reads as follows: TGTGCCAGCAGGGCCGGGACGTCGAACACCGGGGAGCTGTTTTTT.